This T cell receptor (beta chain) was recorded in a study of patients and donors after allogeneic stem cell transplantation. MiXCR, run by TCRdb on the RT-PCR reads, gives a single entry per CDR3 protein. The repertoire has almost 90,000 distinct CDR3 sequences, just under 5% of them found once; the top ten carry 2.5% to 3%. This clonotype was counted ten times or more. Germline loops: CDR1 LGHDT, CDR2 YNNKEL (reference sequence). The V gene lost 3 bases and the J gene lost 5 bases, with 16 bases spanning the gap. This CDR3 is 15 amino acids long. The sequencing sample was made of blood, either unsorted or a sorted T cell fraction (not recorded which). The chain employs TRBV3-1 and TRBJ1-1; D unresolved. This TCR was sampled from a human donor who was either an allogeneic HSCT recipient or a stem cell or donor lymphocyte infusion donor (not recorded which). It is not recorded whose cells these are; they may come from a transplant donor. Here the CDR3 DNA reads TGTGCCAGCAGCCACGGAGAAGTCGCGAGAACTGAAGCTTTCTTT. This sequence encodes CASSHGEVARTEAFF.